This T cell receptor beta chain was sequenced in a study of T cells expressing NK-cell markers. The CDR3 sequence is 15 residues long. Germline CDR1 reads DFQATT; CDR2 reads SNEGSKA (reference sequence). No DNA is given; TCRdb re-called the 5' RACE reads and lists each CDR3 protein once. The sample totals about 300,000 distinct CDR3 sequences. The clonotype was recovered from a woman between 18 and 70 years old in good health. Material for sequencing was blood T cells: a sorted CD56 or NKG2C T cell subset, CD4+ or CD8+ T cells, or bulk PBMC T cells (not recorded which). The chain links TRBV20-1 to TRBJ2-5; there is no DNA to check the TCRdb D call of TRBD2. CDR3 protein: CSARLLAGGAETQYF.